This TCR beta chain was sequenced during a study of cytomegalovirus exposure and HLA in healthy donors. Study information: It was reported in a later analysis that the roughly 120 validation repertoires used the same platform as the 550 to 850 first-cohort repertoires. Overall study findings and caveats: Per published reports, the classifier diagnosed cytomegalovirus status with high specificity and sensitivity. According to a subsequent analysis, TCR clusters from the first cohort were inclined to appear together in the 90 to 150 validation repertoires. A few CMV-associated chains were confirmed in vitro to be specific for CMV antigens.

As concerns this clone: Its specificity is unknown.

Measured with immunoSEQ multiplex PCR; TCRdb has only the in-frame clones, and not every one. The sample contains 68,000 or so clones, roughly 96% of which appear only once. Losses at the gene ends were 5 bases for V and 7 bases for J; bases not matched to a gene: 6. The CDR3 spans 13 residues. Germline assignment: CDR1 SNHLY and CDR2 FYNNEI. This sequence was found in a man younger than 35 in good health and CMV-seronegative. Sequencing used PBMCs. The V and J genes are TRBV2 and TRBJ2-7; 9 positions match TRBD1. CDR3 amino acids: CASSRTGGQEQYF. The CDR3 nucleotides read TGTGCCAGCAGTAGAACAGGGGGCCAGGAGCAGTACTTC.